This T cell receptor beta chain was captured by sequencing in a study of blood T cell repertoires in COVID-19. V shed 0 bases, J shed 3 bases, and the junction held 3 bases outside the gene matches. The CDR3 sequence is 16 residues long. Germline-derived CDR1 and CDR2 are SGHRS and YFSETQ. Per the authors' pipeline: Nucleated cell number was recorded as an estimate derived from reference gene primer amplification. Clones were read by immunoSEQ multiplex PCR, and TCRdb kept only the in-frame ones, dropping some. The V and J calls and the clone size are those of that table, but D and trimming were determined from the DNA. Of over 200,000 clones in the sample, 86% are singletons; the top ten hold 2% to 2.5%.

This chain connects TRBV5-1 to TRBJ2-1, with TRBD2 identical over 10 bases. The TCR comes from a man aged 25 to 40 who had recovered from COVID-19. Input material: peripheral blood. DNA for the CDR3: TGCGCCAGCAGCTTGGCCAGCGGGGGGGACTACAATGAGCAGTTCTTC. Translation gives CASSLASGGDYNEQFF.